This TCR beta chain was recorded in a study of preoperative IRX-2 immunotherapy in early breast cancer. The table came from immunoSEQ multiplex PCR; TCRdb's copy has only in-frame clones and leaves some out. This table has 2,000 to 2,500 clones, over 60% appearing once. The treatment denotes: preoperative locoregional IRX-2 cytokine immunotherapy. This phase Ib study tested locoregional IRX-2 cytokine immunotherapy given before surgery. This clonotype was obtained from a human donor with breast cancer. Sequences were derived from tumor tissue, sampled before IRX-2 immunotherapy.

CDR3 protein: CASSPGFQATNEKLFF. The CDR3 DNA is TGCGCCAGCAGCCCCGGGTTTCAGGCGACTAATGAAAAACTGTTTTTT. The chain is built from TRBV4-1 and TRBJ1-4; D ambiguous. CDR3 length: 16 residues. V was cut by 4 bases and J by 2 bases, with 14 bases left in between. From germline, CDR1 is MGHRA and CDR2 YSYEKL.